Listed below are T cell receptor beta chains from one sample, sequenced in a study of T cell responses to AZD1222 COVID-19 vaccine. TCRdb's table, derived via immunoSEQ multiplex PCR, lists solely in-frame clones and lacks some. The table lists 86,000 or so clones, 88% of them singletons. Sequenced material: peripheral blood, taken 28 days after the second AZD1222 dose. The receptors originated from an adult who received the AZD1222 COVID-19 vaccine. CDR3s include the opening cysteine and the closing phenylalanine or tryptophan. D genes are given only for firm matches. The size of a clone is reported for some rows only, either as once, few or many, or as a class for expanded clones.

D,V,size,J,CDR3,DNA
NA,TRBV15,NA,TRBJ2-7,CATSRDLVASSYEQYF,TGTGCCACCAGCAGAGATCTAGTAGCGAGCTCCTACGAGCAGTACTTC
NA,TRBV7-9,NA,TRBJ1-2,CASSLASGNGYTF,TGTGCCAGCAGCTTAGCTTCTGGGAACGGCTACACCTTC
NA,TRBV30,NA,TRBJ1-1,CAWSVQGYAEAFF,TGTGCCTGGAGTGTACAGGGTTACGCTGAAGCTTTCTTT
NA,TRBV18,once,TRBJ2-7,CASSPPQGGAYEQYF,TGTGCCAGCTCACCACCACAGGGTGGGGCCTACGAGCAGTACTTC
NA,TRBV5-5,NA,TRBJ2-7,CASSPDTSYEQYF,TGTGCCAGCAGCCCAGACACCTCCTACGAGCAGTACTTC
NA,TRBV2,NA,TRBJ2-7,CASRGQTYEQYF,TGTGCCAGCAGAGGACAGACCTACGAGCAGTACTTC
NA,TRBV12-5,NA,TRBJ1-1,CASGGGSNTEAFF,TGTGCTAGTGGCGGGGGATCGAACACTGAAGCTTTCTTT
NA,TRBV7-8,NA,TRBJ1-6,CASSLTRTGNSPLHF,TGTGCCAGCAGCTTAACACGGACGGGTAATTCACCCCTCCACTTT
NA,TRBV15,NA,TRBJ1-1,CATSRYRSYTEAFF,TGTGCCACCAGCAGATACAGGAGCTACACTGAAGCTTTCTTT
NA,TRBV6-5,NA,TRBJ2-7,CASTQAGGYEQYF,TGTGCCAGCACACAGGCTGGGGGCTACGAGCAGTACTTC
NA,TRBV18,NA,TRBJ1-6,CASSPSVDGNSPLHF,TGTGCCAGCTCACCATCGGTGGACGGGAATTCACCCCTCCACTTT
TRBD1,TRBV11-2,NA,TRBJ1-1,CASSWDRVQAEAFF,TGTGCCAGCAGCTGGGACAGGGTTCAGGCTGAAGCTTTCTTT
NA,TRBV7-9,NA,TRBJ2-6,CASSPRVGAKSGANVLTF,TGTGCCAGCAGCCCCCGCGTAGGGGCTAAGTCTGGGGCCAACGTCCTGACTTTC
NA,TRBV5-1,NA,TRBJ2-7,CASSLGTYYEQYF,TGCGCCAGCAGCTTAGGGACCTACTACGAGCAGTACTTC
NA,TRBV27,NA,TRBJ1-3,CASSLSSRAGNTIYF,TGTGCCAGCAGTTTAAGTTCAAGGGCTGGAAACACCATATATTTT
NA,TRBV11-2,NA,TRBJ1-1,CASSSREGWAEAFF,TGTGCCAGCAGTTCAAGGGAGGGGTGGGCTGAAGCTTTCTTT
TRBD1,TRBV6-6,NA,TRBJ1-1,CATRQGTEAFF,TGTGCCACCCGACAGGGCACTGAAGCTTTCTTT
TRBD2,TRBV4-1,NA,TRBJ2-1,CASSQESLLAGSYEQFF,TGCGCCAGCAGCCAAGAGTCACTACTAGCGGGCTCTTATGAGCAGTTCTTC
TRBD1,TRBV5-6,NA,TRBJ1-1,CASSWDRDTEAFF,TGTGCCAGCAGCTGGGACAGGGACACTGAAGCTTTCTTT
TRBD1,TRBV7-9,NA,TRBJ1-1,CASSSSWGQGKGNTEAFF,TGTGCCAGCAGCTCGAGCTGGGGACAGGGGAAGGGGAACACTGAAGCTTTCTTT
TRBD1,TRBV28,few,TRBJ1-5,CASCFEGASNQPQHF,TGTGCCAGCTGCTTCGAGGGGGCAAGCAATCAGCCCCAGCATTTT
NA,TRBV7-6,NA,TRBJ1-6,CASKISENSPLHF,TGTGCCAGCAAGATATCGGAGAATTCACCCCTCCACTTT
NA,TRBV18,NA,TRBJ1-1,CASSPDRKAFF,TGTGCCAGCTCCCCAGACCGTAAGGCTTTCTTT
NA,TRBV20-1,NA,TRBJ1-5,CSTRQRRPQHF,TGCAGTACGCGACAAAGAAGGCCCCAGCATTTT
NA,TRBV28,NA,TRBJ2-1,CASSLSTSLYNEQFF,TGTGCCAGCAGTTTAAGTACATCCCTCTACAATGAGCAGTTCTTC
NA,TRBV9,NA,TRBJ2-2,CASSVSGTRNTGELFF,TGTGCCAGCAGCGTATCCGGGACTCGTAACACCGGGGAGCTGTTTTTT
TRBD2,TRBV25-1,NA,TRBJ2-1,CASSDGGLAGSEQFF,TGTGCCAGCAGTGATGGAGGACTAGCGGGATCTGAGCAGTTCTTC
NA,TRBV7-2,few,TRBJ1-3,CASSLDRPPGNTIYF,TGTGCCAGCAGCTTAGACAGACCCCCTGGAAACACCATATATTTT
TRBD1,TRBV6-5,NA,TRBJ2-2,CASSLDRDLPTGELFF,TGTGCCAGCAGTTTGGACAGGGACCTACCCACCGGGGAGCTGTTTTTT
NA,TRBV2,NA,TRBJ2-7,CASSEALLGSYEQYF,TGTGCCAGCAGTGAAGCGCTTCTCGGCTCCTACGAGCAGTACTTC
NA,TRBV10-3,NA,TRBJ2-3,CAISGVDTDTQYF,TGTGCCATCAGTGGTGTGGACACAGATACGCAGTATTTT
NA,TRBV27,NA,TRBJ1-1,CASSYGGNEAFF,TGTGCCAGCAGTTACGGGGGCAATGAAGCTTTCTTT
NA,TRBV14,NA,TRBJ2-1,CASSQEIFRNEQFF,TGTGCCAGCAGCCAAGAGATCTTTAGGAATGAGCAGTTCTTC
NA,TRBV10-3,NA,TRBJ2-7,CAISTQGSDEQYF,TGTGCCATCAGCACCCAGGGGAGCGACGAGCAGTACTTC